This T cell receptor beta chain was documented in a study of cytomegalovirus exposure and HLA in healthy donors (dated by TCRdb to 2016 to 2017). For the wider study: According to an earlier analysis of a few hundred of the donors, 200 million or so T cells yielded 90 million to 130 million unique TCR beta sequences and about 300 Gb of sequence data. The study used immunosequencing to profile the T cell repertoires of some 600 subjects and linked those repertoires to cytomegalovirus serostatus. Rather than using new phenotypic data, the later analysis identified candidate immune exposures from TCR beta sequences and from how often those sequences occurred across donors. An early release that covered 640 HLA-typed donors contained around 330 gigabases of sequencing data and roughly 84 million unique TCR sequences. An earlier analysis of approximately 500 of the donors applied high-throughput TCR beta sequencing to assess whether each TCR beta V gene segment acted as functional or pseudogenic. The number of typed donors differed by locus: roughly 629-640 for A, B, C, DRB1 and DQB1; 500 to 550 for DQA1; approximately 610 for DPA1; and some 430 for DPB1. The genetic ancestry cluster associated with self-reported Caucasian donors included about 84% of the 350 to 500 genotyped donors. The study was designed to test whether signatures of past pathogen exposure could be identified by cataloging public T cell receptors. A later analysis re-analyzed previously published TCR beta repertoires from hundreds of donors and added high-resolution HLA genotyping to study TCR occurrence patterns. Besides the first cohort of more than 650 subjects, a separate validation cohort made up of about 120 different subjects was used. To predict cytomegalovirus infection status, the study brought together high-throughput TCR immunosequencing, statistical association of individual TCRs with disease status, and machine learning. All discovery cohort repertoires had been generated using a single sequencing platform. Genome-wide SNP genotypes for about 65% of the 666 donors were used in a later genetic analysis, which treated that subset as a discovery cohort. About five DR-DQ haplotypes were handled as single units for association and clustering, since linkage in the cohort was strong. Alongside the repertoire data, information on donor age, sex, ethnicity and CMV serostatus was compiled. HLA typing covered class I and class II loci at four-digit resolution. Across about 370 genotyped donors of the cohort, an average of 235,054 unique TCR beta nucleotide sequences per donor were sequenced, and roughly a sixth of those sequences were non-productive. General findings and caveats noted by the study authors: In vitro tests confirmed that a few of the cytomegalovirus-associated TCR beta chains recognize cytomegalovirus antigens. Linkage disequilibrium might explain the correlated functional status among segregating V segments, but an unknown experimental factor could not be excluded. Roughly uniform sequencing depth across donors was assumed in presence/absence analyses, although this assumption may not hold. While some public TCRs were present in many individuals, most TCR sequences turned up only very rarely across donors. In both the original and validation cohorts, the classifier was reported to diagnose cytomegalovirus status with high specificity and sensitivity. In a later analysis, several top co-occurrence clusters were reported to appear linked to parvovirus B19, influenza, CMV and Epstein-Barr virus. A further reported finding was that TCR beta sequences accurately predicted the HLA-A and HLA-B alleles for most subjects in the first cohort. Because some donors lacked HLA typing at each locus, the association tests relied only on the typed subset. Strong co-occurrence of HLA alleles, especially DR and DQ, made assigning TCR associations to individual alleles difficult. According to the authors, the approach could potentially be generalized to other disease states and immunological phenotypes. The sequencing pipeline was judged likely to have produced a cluster of highly shared sequence variants as a technical artifact. In a later analysis, HLA-associated TCR beta chains showed more clonal expansion and lower generation probabilities than non-associated chains that were equally common. In a later genetic analysis, a missense DCLRE1C variant was associated with V-gene and J-gene trimming of TCR beta chains, and the association was replicated in an independent cohort. In a later genetic analysis, fewer N-insertions in productive TCRs were reported among donors in an Asian-associated ancestry cluster than the roughly 700-donor mean. Most CMV-associated TCR beta chains appeared to be HLA-restricted in a later analysis, and the HLA associations seemed to be driven largely by CMV exposure. Because counts were too low, about 18 rarely observed V segments, including chromosome 9 orphons, were left out of the earlier analysis of several hundred of the donors. In this cohort, only TCR beta chains were sequenced, and detectable features were limited by the absence of alpha or paired-chain data. CMV serostatus was the only immune exposure information available for the cohort. The study listed 150 to 200 TCR beta chains as associated with cytomegalovirus. Specific HLA alleles were associated with over 15,000 TCR beta sequences at a false discovery rate of 0.05 in a later analysis. In an earlier analysis of approximately 590 of the donors, most TCR beta V segments were observed in productive rearrangements about 87% or about 30% of the time, broadly matching IMGT annotations. Some IMGT-functional V segments, including TRBV6-2 and TRBV6-3, could not be distinguished by the 87-base-pair reads and were therefore excluded. According to a later analysis, TCR association rates differed among HLA loci, with DRB1 alleles showing the most associated TCRs and HLA-C alleles showing the fewest.

In total, fewer than 750 healthy bone marrow donors made up the cohort. Cohort members were all nominally healthy when sampled, although unrecorded immune exposures were likely present. The donor was CMV seropositive and belonged to the group of around 300 seropositive cohort members. Every donor gave a peripheral blood sample, and the peripheral blood mononuclear cells from that sample were used for TCR beta sequencing. Genomic DNA was extracted from the blood cell samples with the Qiagen DNeasy Blood Extraction Kit. The CDR3 measures 13 amino acids from cysteine to phenylalanine. This entry keeps only the CDR3 DNA: 39 bases, framed from base 1. Trimming takes 3 bases off V and 6 bases off J; junction bases not matched to a gene: 4. The germline V gene provides CDR1 SGHDT and CDR2 YYEEEE. With respect to this clone: There is no known antigen for this receptor. No quality values exist for individual bases; no much larger clone is one base distant.

The library was built by means of the immunoSEQ multiplex PCR assay. For the multiplex PCR, a mixture combining 60 forward primers for TCR Vbeta segments and 13 reverse primers for TCR Jbeta segments was used. The CDR3 region of rearranged TCR beta genes was amplified from genomic DNA by a multiplex PCR assay. On the Illumina HiSeq System, the amplified TCR beta libraries were sequenced as 87-base-pair reads. The study's processing was this. Across the 500 to 700 repertoires, a later analysis counted roughly 77 million unique TCR beta chains, around 11 million of which were shared by at least two donors. A nearest-neighbor algorithm error-corrected the raw reads and collapsed the reads into unique sequences, merging closely related sequences to remove PCR and sequencing errors. V, D and J gene segments were assigned by aligning CDR3 sequences to IMGT reference sequences. Each retained sequence needed at least a six-nucleotide match to both a V gene segment and a J gene segment. Rearrangements were called productive when the CDR3 lacked stop codons and stayed in frame with V and J; all others were non-productive. Following IMGT convention, CDR3 was defined as the stretch from the second conserved V-encoded cysteine up to the conserved J-encoded phenylalanine. The earlier analysis of about 530 of the donors excluded any sequence lacking an unambiguous match to a single V gene segment. In an earlier analysis of roughly 500 of the donors, V segments were called functional above 56.7% productive rearrangements and were called segregating when the between-donor standard deviation exceeded 5%. A statistical classification framework was built for diagnosing cytomegalovirus status from the catalog of TCR beta chain sequences. A later analysis assigned V and J genes by comparing TCR nucleotide sequences with IMGT/GENE-DB human TR gene sequences. In a later analysis, CDR3 sequences and most-parsimonious VDJ recombination scenarios were assigned using the TCRdist pipeline. In a later analysis, every TCR beta chain was defined by the combination of its CDR3 amino acid sequence and its V-gene family, and reads without a unique V-gene family were dropped. As a way to deal with suspected cross-contamination and a sequencing artifact, a later analysis dropped approximately 590 nucleotide sequences that were highly shared and had low generation probability. In a later analysis, a clonal expansion index for each public chain was calculated from normalized within-repertoire ranks of inferred template counts. In a later analysis, generation probabilities were computed using a VDJ recombination model fitted to out-of-frame rearrangements, and the results were checked against IGoR. Hypergeometric tests were used in a later analysis to score TCR-TCR, TCR-HLA and TCR-CMV co-occurrence, with a repertoire-size bias correction applied to the TCR pairs. False discovery rates were estimated in a later analysis by permuting HLA or CMV assignments 20 times. In a later analysis, co-occurring TCRs were grouped using DBSCAN, and TCRdist sequence similarity was added for clustering within HLA-allele-positive subsets. Repertoires with fewer than 30,000 or more than 120,000 public chains were left out of co-occurrence clustering, as were a handful of repertoires with anomalous nucleotide sharing. Here the immuneACCESS table is served through TCRdb, limited to in-frame sequences with V and J called. Missing clones are a known gap in these copies; in checked studies unresolved V genes cover under half, and the rest lacks a known reason. Clone size and the V and J calls come from that table; the DNA yielded D and trimming. This sample has just over 150,000 clones in its table, and around 82% of those were observed once. In total, the top ten clones hold under 8.5% of the sample.

The chain uses TRBV5-6 and TRBJ2-7; 9 central bases correspond to TRBD1. Sample: PBMCs. The origin of this receptor is a woman in her fifties or sixties in good health and CMV-seropositive. At the DNA level, the sequence is TGTGCCAGCAGCTACGGGACAGGGTCCGAGCAGTACTTC. Translated, it gives CASSYGTGSEQYF.